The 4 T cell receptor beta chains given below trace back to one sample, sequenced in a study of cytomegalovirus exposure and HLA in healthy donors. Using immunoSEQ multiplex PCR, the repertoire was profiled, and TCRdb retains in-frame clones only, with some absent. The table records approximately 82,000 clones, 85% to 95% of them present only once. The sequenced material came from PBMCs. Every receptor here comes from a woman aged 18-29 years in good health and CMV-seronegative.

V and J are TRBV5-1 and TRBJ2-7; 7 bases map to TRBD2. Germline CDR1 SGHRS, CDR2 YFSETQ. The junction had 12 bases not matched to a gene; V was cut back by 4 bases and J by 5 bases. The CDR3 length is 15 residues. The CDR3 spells CASSHGGGGSDEQYF. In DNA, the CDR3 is TGCGCCAGCAGCCACGGGGGAGGCGGGAGCGACGAGCAGTACTTC.

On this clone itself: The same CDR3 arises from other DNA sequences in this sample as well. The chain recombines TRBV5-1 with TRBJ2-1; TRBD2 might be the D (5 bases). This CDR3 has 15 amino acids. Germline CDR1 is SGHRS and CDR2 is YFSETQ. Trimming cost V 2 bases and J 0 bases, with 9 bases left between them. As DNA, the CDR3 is TGCGCCAGCAGCTTCTTAGGGAGCTCCTACAATGAGCAGTTCTTC. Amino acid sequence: CASSFLGSSYNEQFF.

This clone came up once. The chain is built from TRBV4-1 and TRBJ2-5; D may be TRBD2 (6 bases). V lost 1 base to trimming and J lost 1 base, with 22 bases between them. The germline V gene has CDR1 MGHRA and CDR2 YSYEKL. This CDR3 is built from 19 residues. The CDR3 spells CASSQVSSRGRGTQETQYF. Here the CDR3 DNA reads TGCGCCAGCAGCCAAGTTTCCTCTCGGGGGAGAGGGACCCAAGAGACCCAGTACTTC.

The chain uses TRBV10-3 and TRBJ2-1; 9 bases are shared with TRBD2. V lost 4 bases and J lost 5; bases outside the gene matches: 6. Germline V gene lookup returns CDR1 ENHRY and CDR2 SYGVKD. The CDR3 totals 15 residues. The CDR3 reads CAISARGGENNEQFF. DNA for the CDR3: TGTGCCATCAGTGCGCGCGGGGGGGAAAACAATGAGCAGTTCTTC.